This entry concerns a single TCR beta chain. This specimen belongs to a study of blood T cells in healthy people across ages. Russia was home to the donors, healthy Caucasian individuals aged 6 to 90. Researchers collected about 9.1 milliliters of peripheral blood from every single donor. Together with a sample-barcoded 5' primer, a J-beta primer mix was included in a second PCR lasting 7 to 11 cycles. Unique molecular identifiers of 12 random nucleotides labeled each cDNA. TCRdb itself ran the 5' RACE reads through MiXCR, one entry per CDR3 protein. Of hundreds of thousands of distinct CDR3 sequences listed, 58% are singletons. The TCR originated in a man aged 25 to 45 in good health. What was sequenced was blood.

In nucleotides, the CDR3 is TGTGCCAGCGTTACCGGGCCTATAGGTCCCTACACCTTC. As protein: CASVTGPIGPYTF. This chain joins TRBV2 and TRBJ1-2; D ambiguous. The CDR3 loop spans 13 amino acids. V lost 8 bases to trimming and J lost 10 bases, with 20 bases between them. Germline lookup yields CDR1 SNHLY and CDR2 FYNNEI. The variable domain in full, with the rest retrieved from reference TRBV2 and TRBJ1-2, is EPEVTQTPSHQVTQMGQEVILRCVPISNHLYFYWYRQILGQKVEFLVSFYNNEISEKSEIFDDQFSVERPDGSNFTLKIRSTKLEDSAMYFCASVTGPIGPYTFGSGTRLTVV.